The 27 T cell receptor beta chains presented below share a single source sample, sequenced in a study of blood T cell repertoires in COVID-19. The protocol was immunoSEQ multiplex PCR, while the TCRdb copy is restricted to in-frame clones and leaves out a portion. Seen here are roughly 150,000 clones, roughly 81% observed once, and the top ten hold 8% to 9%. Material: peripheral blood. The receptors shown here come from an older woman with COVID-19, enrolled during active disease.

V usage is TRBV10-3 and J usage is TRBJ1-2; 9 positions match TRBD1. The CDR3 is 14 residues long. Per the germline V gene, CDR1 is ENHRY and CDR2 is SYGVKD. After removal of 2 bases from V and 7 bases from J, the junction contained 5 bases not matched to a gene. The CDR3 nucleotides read TGTGCCATCAGTGAGGGGACAGGGTTCGGTGGCTACACCTTC. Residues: CAISEGTGFGGYTF.

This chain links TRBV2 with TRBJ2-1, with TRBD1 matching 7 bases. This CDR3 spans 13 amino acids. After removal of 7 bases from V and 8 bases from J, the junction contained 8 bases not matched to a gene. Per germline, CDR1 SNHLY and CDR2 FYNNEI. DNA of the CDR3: TGTGCCAGCAACCGACAGGGAATGGATGAGCAGTTCTTC. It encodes CASNRQGMDEQFF.

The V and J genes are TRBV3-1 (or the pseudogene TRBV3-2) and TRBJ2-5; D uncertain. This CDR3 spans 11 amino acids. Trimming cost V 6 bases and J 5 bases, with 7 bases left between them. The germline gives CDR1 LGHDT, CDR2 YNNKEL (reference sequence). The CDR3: CASRSTETQYF. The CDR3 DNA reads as TGTGCCAGCAGGTCAACTGAGACCCAGTACTTC.

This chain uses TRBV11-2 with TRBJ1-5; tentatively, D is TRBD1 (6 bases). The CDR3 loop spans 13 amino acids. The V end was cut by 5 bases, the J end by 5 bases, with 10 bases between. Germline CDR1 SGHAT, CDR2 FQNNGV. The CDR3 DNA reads TGTGCCAGCAGCGTGTGGGGGCATCAGCCCCAGCATTTT. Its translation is CASSVWGHQPQHF.

DNA for the CDR3: TGTGCCAGCTCAACCCAGGGGGTGAACACTGAAGCTTTCTTT. This gives the protein CASSTQGVNTEAFF. The chain has TRBV18 and TRBJ1-1, with TRBD1 matching over 7 bases. The trim removed 5 bases at V and 0 bases at J, leaving 3 bases unmatched. This CDR3 spans 14 amino acids. CDR1 and CDR2 from the germline V gene are KGHSH and LQKENI. Variable domain in full (rest from reference TRBV18 and TRBJ1-1): NAGVMQNPRHLVRRRGQEARLRCSPMKGHSHVYWYRQLPEEGLKFMVYLQKENIIDESGMPKERFSAEFPKEGPSILRIQQVVRGDSAAYFCASSTQGVNTEAFFGQGTRLTVV.

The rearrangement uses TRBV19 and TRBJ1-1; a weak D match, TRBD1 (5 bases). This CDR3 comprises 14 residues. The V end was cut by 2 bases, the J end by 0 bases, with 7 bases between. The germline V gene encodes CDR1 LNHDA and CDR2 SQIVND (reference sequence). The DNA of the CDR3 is TGTGCCAGTAGTATACAGGGCCTGAACACTGAAGCTTTCTTT. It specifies CASSIQGLNTEAFF.

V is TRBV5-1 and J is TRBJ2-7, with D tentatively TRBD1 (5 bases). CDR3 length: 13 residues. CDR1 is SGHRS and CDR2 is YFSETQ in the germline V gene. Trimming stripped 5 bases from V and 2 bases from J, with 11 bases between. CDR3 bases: TGCGCCAGCAGGACGACAGTTACCTACGAGCAGTACTTC. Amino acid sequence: CASRTTVTYEQYF. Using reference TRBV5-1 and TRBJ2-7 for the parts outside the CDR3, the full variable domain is KAGVTQTPRYLIKTRGQQVTLSCSPISGHRSVSWYQQTPGQGLQFLFEYFSETQRNKGNFPGRFSGRQFSNSRSEMNVSTLELGDSALYLCASRTTVTYEQYFGPGTRLTVT.

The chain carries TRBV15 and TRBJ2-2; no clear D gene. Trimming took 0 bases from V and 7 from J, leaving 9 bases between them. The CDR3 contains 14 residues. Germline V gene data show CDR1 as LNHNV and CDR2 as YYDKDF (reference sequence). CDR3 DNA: TGTGCCACCAGCAGAGAACCTATCGGCGGGGAGCTGTTTTTT. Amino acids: CATSREPIGGELFF. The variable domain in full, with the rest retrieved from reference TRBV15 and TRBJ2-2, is DAMVIQNPRYQVTQFGKPVTLSCSQTLNHNVMYWYQQKSSQAPKLLFHYYDKDFNNEADTPDNFQSRRPNTSFCFLDIRSPGLGDTAMYLCATSREPIGGELFFGEGSRLTVL.

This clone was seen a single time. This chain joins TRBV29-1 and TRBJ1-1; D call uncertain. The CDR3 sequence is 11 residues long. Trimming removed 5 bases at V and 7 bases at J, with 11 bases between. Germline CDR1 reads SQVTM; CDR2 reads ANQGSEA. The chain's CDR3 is CSVQDGLEAFF. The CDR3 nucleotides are TGCAGCGTTCAGGATGGCCTTGAAGCTTTCTTT.

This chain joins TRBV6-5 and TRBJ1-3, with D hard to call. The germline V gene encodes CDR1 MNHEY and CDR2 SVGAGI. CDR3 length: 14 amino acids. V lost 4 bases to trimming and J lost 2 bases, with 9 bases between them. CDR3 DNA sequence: TGTGCCAGCAGTTTCTCAGAGGCTGGAAACACCATATATTTT. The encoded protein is CASSFSEAGNTIYF.

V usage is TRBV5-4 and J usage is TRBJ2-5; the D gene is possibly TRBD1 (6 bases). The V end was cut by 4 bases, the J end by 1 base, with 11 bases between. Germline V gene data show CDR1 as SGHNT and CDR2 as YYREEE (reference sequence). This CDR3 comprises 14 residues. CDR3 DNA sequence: TGTGCCAGCAGCCCAAGGACAGCCCAAGAGACCCAGTACTTC. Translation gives CASSPRTAQETQYF.

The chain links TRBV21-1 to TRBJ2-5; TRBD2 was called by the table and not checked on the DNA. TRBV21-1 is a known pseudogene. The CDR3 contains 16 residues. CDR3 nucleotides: TGTGCCAGCGCCGCCTGGACTAGCGGGGGGGCCGAGACCCAGTACTTC. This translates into CASAAWTSGGAETQYF.

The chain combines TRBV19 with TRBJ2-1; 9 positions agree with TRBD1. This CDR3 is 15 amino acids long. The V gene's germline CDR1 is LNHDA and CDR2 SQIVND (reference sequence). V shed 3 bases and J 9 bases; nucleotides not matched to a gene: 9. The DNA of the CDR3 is TGTGCCAGTAGTATCCAGACAGGGGGGACGGCTGAGCAGTTCTTC. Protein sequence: CASSIQTGGTAEQFF.

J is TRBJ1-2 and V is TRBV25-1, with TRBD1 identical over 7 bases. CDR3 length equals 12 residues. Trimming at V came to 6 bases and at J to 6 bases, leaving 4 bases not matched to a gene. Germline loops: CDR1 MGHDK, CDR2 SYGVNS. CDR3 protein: CASRGDSNGYTF. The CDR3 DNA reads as TGTGCCAGCAGGGGGGACAGTAATGGCTACACCTTC.

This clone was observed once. In DNA form, the CDR3 reads TGTGCCAGCAAAACCGCGGCGAGGGTGACTGAAGCTTTCTTT. Residues: CASKTAARVTEAFF. The chain is built from TRBV6-5 and TRBJ1-1; D gene unclear. Germline V gene sequence: CDR1 MNHEY, CDR2 SVGAGI. The CDR3 totals 14 residues. With 7 bases removed from V and 5 bases from J, the gap between germline ends came to 17 bases.

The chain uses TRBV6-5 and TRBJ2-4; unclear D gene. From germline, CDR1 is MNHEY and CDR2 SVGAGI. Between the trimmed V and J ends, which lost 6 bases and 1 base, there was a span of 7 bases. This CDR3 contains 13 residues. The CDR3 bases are TGTGCCAGCAGACCCGGGGCCAAAAACATTCAGTACTTC. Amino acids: CASRPGAKNIQYF.

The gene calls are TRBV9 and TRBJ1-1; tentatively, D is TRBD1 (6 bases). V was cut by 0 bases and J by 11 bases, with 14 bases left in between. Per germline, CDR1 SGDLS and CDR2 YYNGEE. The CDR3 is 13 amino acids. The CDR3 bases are TGTGCCAGCAGCGTAGCTAAGACAGGTCAGGCTTTCTTT. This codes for CASSVAKTGQAFF.

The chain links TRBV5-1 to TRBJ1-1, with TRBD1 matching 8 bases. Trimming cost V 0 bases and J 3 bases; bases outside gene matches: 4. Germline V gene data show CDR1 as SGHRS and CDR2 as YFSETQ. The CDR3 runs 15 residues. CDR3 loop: CASSLGQGMDTEAFF. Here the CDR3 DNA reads TGCGCCAGCAGCTTGGGACAGGGGATGGACACTGAAGCTTTCTTT.

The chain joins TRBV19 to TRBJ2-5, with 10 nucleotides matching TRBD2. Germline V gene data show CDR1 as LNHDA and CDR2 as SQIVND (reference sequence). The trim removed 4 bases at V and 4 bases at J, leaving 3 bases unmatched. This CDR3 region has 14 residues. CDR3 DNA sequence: TGTGCCAGTAGTACTAGCGGGGGTTCAGAGACCCAGTACTTC. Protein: CASSTSGGSETQYF.

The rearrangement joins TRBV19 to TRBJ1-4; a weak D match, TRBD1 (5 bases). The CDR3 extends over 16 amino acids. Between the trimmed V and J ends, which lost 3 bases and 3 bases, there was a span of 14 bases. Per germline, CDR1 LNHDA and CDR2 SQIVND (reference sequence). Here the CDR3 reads CASSMDSGLANEKLFF. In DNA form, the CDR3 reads TGTGCCAGTAGTATGGATTCAGGGTTGGCTAATGAAAAACTGTTTTTT.

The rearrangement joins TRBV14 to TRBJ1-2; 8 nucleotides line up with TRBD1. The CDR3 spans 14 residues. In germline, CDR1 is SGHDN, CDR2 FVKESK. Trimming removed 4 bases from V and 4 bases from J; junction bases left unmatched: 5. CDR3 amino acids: CASSRAGGPYGYTF. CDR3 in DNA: TGTGCCAGCAGCCGAGCAGGGGGCCCCTATGGCTACACCTTC.

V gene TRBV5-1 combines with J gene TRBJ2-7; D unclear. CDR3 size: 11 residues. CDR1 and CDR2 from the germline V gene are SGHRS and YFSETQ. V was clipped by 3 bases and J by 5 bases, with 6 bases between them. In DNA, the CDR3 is TGCGCCAGCAGCTGGCGGCACGAGCAGTACTTC. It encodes CASSWRHEQYF.

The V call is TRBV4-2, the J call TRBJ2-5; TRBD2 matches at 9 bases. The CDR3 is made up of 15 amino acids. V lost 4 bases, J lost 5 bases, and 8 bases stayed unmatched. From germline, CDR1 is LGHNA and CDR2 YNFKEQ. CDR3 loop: CASSRPGTSSETQYF. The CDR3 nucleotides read TGTGCCAGCAGCCGACCTGGGACTAGCTCTGAGACCCAGTACTTC.

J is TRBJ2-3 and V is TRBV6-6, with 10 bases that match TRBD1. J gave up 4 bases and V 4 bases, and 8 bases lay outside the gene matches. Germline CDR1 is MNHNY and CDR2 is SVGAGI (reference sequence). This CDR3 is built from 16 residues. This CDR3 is CASSSRVGTGADTQYF. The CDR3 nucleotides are TGTGCCAGCAGTTCCCGCGTCGGGACAGGGGCAGATACGCAGTATTTT.

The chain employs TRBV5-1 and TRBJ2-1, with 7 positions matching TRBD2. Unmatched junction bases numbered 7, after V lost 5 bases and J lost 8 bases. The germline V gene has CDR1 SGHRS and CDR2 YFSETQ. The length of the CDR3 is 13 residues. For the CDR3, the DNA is TGCGCCAGCAGGGGGGGGACCGATGATGAGCAGTTCTTC. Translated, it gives CASRGGTDDEQFF.

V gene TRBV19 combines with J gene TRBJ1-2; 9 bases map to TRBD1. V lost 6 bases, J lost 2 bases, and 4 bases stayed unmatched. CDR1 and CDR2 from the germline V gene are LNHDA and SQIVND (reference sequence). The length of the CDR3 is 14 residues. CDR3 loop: CASSLQGANYGYTF. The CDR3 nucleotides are TGTGCCAGTAGCCTACAGGGGGCCAACTATGGCTACACCTTC.

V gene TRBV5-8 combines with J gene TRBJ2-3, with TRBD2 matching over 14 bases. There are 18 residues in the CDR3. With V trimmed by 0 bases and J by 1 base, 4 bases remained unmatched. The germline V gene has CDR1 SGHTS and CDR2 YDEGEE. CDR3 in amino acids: CASSLGLAGGPRTDTQYF. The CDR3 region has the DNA TGTGCCAGCAGCTTGGGACTAGCGGGAGGGCCTCGCACAGATACGCAGTATTTT.